The present T cell receptor (beta chain) was sequenced within a study of CD8+CD57+ T cells in acquired aplastic anemia (dated by TCRdb to 2016 to 2018). With respect to the entire study: On average, sorted CD4+ and CD8+ cells yielded around 3.5 ug of extracted DNA, with a range of about 0.19 to 30 ug. CD8+CD57+ expansion was defined as a frequency above the mean frequency observed in healthy subjects.

Expansion of CD8+CD57+ cells had been shown by flow cytometry in the patients chosen for sequencing. All patients had severe acquired aplastic anemia diagnosed by International Study of Aplastic Anemia and Agranulocytosis and Camitta criteria. No therapy had been received by the patients at the time of blood sampling. In the study, sorted CD4+ and CD8+ blood T cells from patients with severe aplastic anemia and from healthy subjects underwent deep sequencing of TCR repertoires. In the USA, patient enrollment took place under clinicaltrials.gov protocols 00001620, 01623167, 00001397, 00071045, 00081523 and 00961064. Ficoll-Paque density gradient centrifugation was used to isolate peripheral blood mononuclear cells. CD4+ and CD8+ T cells were sorted by FACS or magnetic beads before DNA extraction. Overall study outcomes, separate from this receptor: Although 25 to 30 CD8+ CDR3 sequences were shared by patients and controls, these sequences appeared highly expressed in patients and within the immunodominant clones of patients. Patients and healthy controls showed no significant difference in CD8+ Simpson's diversity (P=0.060).

This clonotype has at least ten counts. Its antigen is still unknown. Within one base of it there is no much larger clone, and no base qualities were kept. The CDR3 starts with the cysteine, ends with the phenylalanine, and has 14 residues. Only the CDR3 DNA is retained, 42 bases long and in frame from the first base. CDR1 and CDR2, looked up from the germline V gene (reference sequence), are SGHNT and YYREEE. Trimming takes 4 bases from V and 6 bases from J, and the germline ends sit 13 bases apart. Genomic DNA was used as template for profiling of TCR beta VDJ combinations and CDR3 sequences. An Illumina HiSeq 2000 was the platform used for TCR repertoire sequencing. For the original study's pipeline: Repertoires were assessed using TRBV/TRBJ rearrangement plots, CDR3 size and DJ length profiles, and Simpson's diversity index. The most abundant DNA sequence in the deep sequencing data was taken as the immunodominant clone. CDR3 amino acid sequences were checked for sharing across subjects and were also compared against the VDJdb database and published repertoires. The public sequencing data were trimmed at Q25 with fastp and processed into clonotypes with MiXCR by TCRdb, which kept only in-frame beta chains. When rows share a CDR3 protein, they turn into one entry using the most common DNA and genes. TCRdb's processing, not the study's, gives the V and J calls here. The sample records about 180,000 distinct CDR3 sequences, less than 50% of which are singletons. Of the sample, 10% to 15% is held by the ten largest clones.

The sequenced sample consisted of sorted CD4+, CD8+, or CD8+CD57+ T cells (not recorded which) from PBMCs. The origin of this receptor is a human donor with aplastic anemia. The sequence joins TRBV5-4 to TRBJ2-2; the D gene is perhaps TRBD1, on 5 matching bases. Here the CDR3 is given as CASSIKGPPGELFF. The sequenced DNA is TGTGCCAGCAGCATAAAGGGGCCCCCCGGGGAGCTGTTTTTT.